These T cell receptor beta chains were read from a single sample in a study of T cell changes during pregnancy in multiple sclerosis. Repertoires were generated with immunoSEQ multiplex PCR, while TCRdb's copy carries only in-frame clones and drops some. The data show around 45,000 clones, roughly 90% seen once. The specimen was CD4+ T cells from peripheral blood mononuclear cells, collected in the third trimester of pregnancy. All receptors come from a female donor with multiple sclerosis, enrolled in a pregnancy study. Each CDR3 is given with its conserved first and last residue. Fields, in order: J gene, clone size, D gene, V gene, CDR3 DNA, CDR3 protein. The D gene is left open where the match is weak. For some rows the clone size is stated as once, few or many, or as a class when expanded; others skip it.

J: TRBJ2-6
size: NA
D: TRBD1
V: TRBV6-1
DNA: TGTGCCAGCAGGACCAGGGGGCGCGGGGCCAACGTCCTGACTTTC
CDR3: CASRTRGRGANVLTF

J: TRBJ1-2
size: NA
D: NA
V: TRBV2
DNA: TGTGCCAGCAGTGAAGCGAAACACAGCTATGGCTACACCTTC
CDR3: CASSEAKHSYGYTF

J: TRBJ2-7
size: NA
D: NA
V: TRBV18
DNA: TGTGCCAGCTCGCGGGACGGGAGCTCCTACGAGCAGTACTTC
CDR3: CASSRDGSSYEQYF

J: TRBJ1-1
size: few
D: TRBD1
V: TRBV6-5
DNA: TGTGCCAGCAGTAAATCCGGGACAGGGAACGAAGCTTTCTTT
CDR3: CASSKSGTGNEAFF

J: TRBJ1-1
size: NA
D: NA
V: TRBV28
DNA: TGTGCCAGCCGCCTGAGTCTGGGGGGTGGCACTGAAGCTTTCTTT
CDR3: CASRLSLGGGTEAFF

J: TRBJ1-5
size: NA
D: NA
V: TRBV28
DNA: TGTGCCAGCACCCTCATGGGGGGAGATCAGCCCCAGCATTTT
CDR3: CASTLMGGDQPQHF

J: TRBJ2-7
size: NA
D: TRBD1
V: TRBV5-1
DNA: TGCGCCAGCAGCACTAGCCTTGGCCCGGGACAGGGGGTTTACGAGCAGTACTTC
CDR3: CASSTSLGPGQGVYEQYF

J: TRBJ2-5
size: NA
D: NA
V: TRBV9
DNA: TGTGCCAGCAGCGTAGGGGGAGTTAAAGAGACCCAGTACTTC
CDR3: CASSVGGVKETQYF

J: TRBJ1-2
size: NA
D: NA
V: TRBV7-2
DNA: TGTGCCAGCTCTCAGGGGCCTAACTATGGCTACACCTTC
CDR3: CASSQGPNYGYTF

J: TRBJ2-6
size: NA
D: TRBD1
V: TRBV5-8
DNA: TGTGCCAGCAGCCTGAAGACAGGGATCTCTGGGGCCAACGTCCTGACTTTC
CDR3: CASSLKTGISGANVLTF

J: TRBJ2-7
size: NA
D: NA
V: TRBV21-1
DNA: TGTGCCAGCAGCGCGGGACAGGTCTACGAGCAGTACTTC
CDR3: CASSAGQVYEQYF

J: TRBJ2-5
size: NA
D: NA
V: TRBV15
DNA: TGTGCCACCAGCAGAGTCCCGTCTTATTTGCAAGAGACCCAGTACTTC
CDR3: CATSRVPSYLQETQYF

J: TRBJ2-7
size: NA
D: TRBD2
V: TRBV28
DNA: TGTGCCAGCAGTCTAGCACTAGCGGGAGTCTACGAGCAGTACTTC
CDR3: CASSLALAGVYEQYF